The 4 T cell receptor beta chains below were found in one sample sequenced in a study of regulatory T cells. Amplification used 52 TRBV primers and 13 TRBJ primers. This table comes from immunoSEQ multiplex PCR, and its TCRdb copy is limited to in-frame clones, with some not included. The sample yields 10,000 or so clones, approximately 87% seen once. Source material: CD8+ T cells sorted from blood. The receptors were sampled from a person aged 18-35 years with CD3G deficiency.

V gene TRBV7-8 combines with J gene TRBJ2-7; either TRBD1 or TRBD2 may fit D (5 bases each). V was shortened by 4 bases and J by 0 bases, with 10 bases between the two germline ends. The germline gives CDR1 SGHVS, CDR2 FQNEAQ. The CDR3 loop spans 14 amino acids. In DNA form, the CDR3 reads TGTGCCAGCAGCTCCGGGACGCTCTCCTACGAGCAGTACTTC. The encoded protein is CASSSGTLSYEQYF. The full variable domain, in which reference TRBV7-8 and TRBJ2-7 provide the parts outside the CDR3, is GAGVSQSPRYKVAKRGQDVALRCDPISGHVSLFWYQQALGQGPEFLTYFQNEAQLDKSGLPSDRFFAERPEGSVSTLKIQRTQQEDSAVYLCASSSGTLSYEQYFGPGTRLTVT.

The rearrangement links TRBV19 to TRBJ2-1; TRBD2 matches at 11 bases. V dropped 3 bases and J dropped 6; count of bases not matched to a gene: 4. From germline, CDR1 is LNHDA and CDR2 SQIVND (reference sequence). This CDR3 contains 15 residues. The CDR3 region has the DNA TGTGCCAGTAGTATCGCCGGGACTAGCGGCAATGAGCAGTTCTTC. Translation: CASSIAGTSGNEQFF.

The chain joins TRBV21-1 to TRBJ1-1; the listed D gene, TRBD1, was not tested against the DNA. TRBV21-1 is a known pseudogene. CDR3 length: 12 residues. CDR3 bases: TGTGCCAGAACACAGGGGAACACTGAAGCTTTCTTT. Translating it yields CARTQGNTEAFF.

This rearrangement joins TRBV6-1 to TRBJ2-5, with D possibly TRBD1 on 5 matching bases. The germline CDR1 and CDR2 sequences are MNHNS and SASEGT. Trimming took 2 bases from V and 5 from J, leaving 12 bases between them. The CDR3 covers 14 residues. This chain's CDR3 is CASSEWSGKETQYF. The DNA of the CDR3 is TGTGCCAGCAGTGAATGGTCAGGGAAGGAGACCCAGTACTTC.